This T cell receptor (beta chain) was sequenced during a study of T cells after posttransplantation cyclophosphamide. Findings and limits, study-wide: Recipient CMV seropositivity and CMV reactivation strongly tracked TRB clonality. Donor-recipient repertoire similarity was low at 1-2 months, rising over year one. TRB overlap between skin or GI tissue T cells and blood was limited.

The V and J ends lost 3 bases and 3 bases respectively, with 15 bases between them. The germline gives CDR1 MNHEY, CDR2 SMNVEV (reference sequence). The length of the CDR3 is 15 residues. Using immunoSEQ multiplex PCR, the repertoire was profiled, and TCRdb retains in-frame clones only, with some absent. The data show tens of thousands of clones, with none appearing a single time. This clone was seen at least ten times. Its antigen is unidentified. This related bone marrow graft donor gave peripheral blood on the day of marrow donation. This sequence originates from a man aged 35 to 55 in good health, CMV-negative, and a related stem cell transplant donor. Sequencing was carried out using PBMCs. V usage is TRBV27 and J usage is TRBJ2-7; the D is unclear. This CDR3 reads CASSFKPPPLYEQYF. In nucleotides, the CDR3 is TGTGCCAGCAGTTTCAAGCCACCTCCCCTCTACGAGCAGTACTTC.